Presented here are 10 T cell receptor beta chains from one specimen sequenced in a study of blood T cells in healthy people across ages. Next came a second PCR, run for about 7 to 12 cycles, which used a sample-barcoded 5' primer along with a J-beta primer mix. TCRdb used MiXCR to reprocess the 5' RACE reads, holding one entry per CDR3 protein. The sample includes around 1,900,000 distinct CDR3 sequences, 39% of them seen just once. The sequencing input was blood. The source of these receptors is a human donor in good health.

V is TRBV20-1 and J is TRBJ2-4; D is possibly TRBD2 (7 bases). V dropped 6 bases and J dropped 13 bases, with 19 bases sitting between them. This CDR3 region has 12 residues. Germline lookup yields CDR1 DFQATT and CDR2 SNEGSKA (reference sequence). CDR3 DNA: TGCAGTGCGCGGGGGCCATACAATGAGCAGTACTTC. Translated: CSARGPYNEQYF.

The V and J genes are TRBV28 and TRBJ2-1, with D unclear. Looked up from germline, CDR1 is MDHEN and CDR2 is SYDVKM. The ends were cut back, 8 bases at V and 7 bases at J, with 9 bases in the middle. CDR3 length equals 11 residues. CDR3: CASLTSNEQFF. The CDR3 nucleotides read TGTGCCAGCCTAACCTCGAATGAGCAGTTCTTC.

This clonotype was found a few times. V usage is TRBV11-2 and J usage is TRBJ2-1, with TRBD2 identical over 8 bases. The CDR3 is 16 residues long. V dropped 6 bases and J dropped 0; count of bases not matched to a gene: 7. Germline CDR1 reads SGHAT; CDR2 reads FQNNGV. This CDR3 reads CASSSPSGSSYNEQFF. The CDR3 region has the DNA TGTGCCAGCAGTTCTCCCAGCGGGAGCTCCTACAATGAGCAGTTCTTC. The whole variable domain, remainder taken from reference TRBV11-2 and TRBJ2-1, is EAGVAQSPRYKIIEKRQSVAFWCNPISGHATLYWYQQILGQGPKLLIQFQNNGVVDDSQLPKDRFSAERLKGVDSTLKIQPAKLEDSAVYLCASSSPSGSSYNEQFFGPGTRLTVL.

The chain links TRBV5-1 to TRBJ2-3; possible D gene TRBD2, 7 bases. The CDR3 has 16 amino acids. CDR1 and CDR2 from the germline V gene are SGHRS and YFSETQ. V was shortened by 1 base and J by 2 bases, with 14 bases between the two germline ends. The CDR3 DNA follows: TGCGCCAGCAGCTTGTCTGCGGGGGCCTTCACAGATACGCAGTATTTT. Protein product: CASSLSAGAFTDTQYF.

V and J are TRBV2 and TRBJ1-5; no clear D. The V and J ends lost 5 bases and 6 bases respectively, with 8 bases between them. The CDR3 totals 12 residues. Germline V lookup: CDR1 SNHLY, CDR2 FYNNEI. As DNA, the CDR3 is TGTGCCAGCAGTCGAACAAGTCAGCCCCAGCATTTT. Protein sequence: CASSRTSQPQHF.

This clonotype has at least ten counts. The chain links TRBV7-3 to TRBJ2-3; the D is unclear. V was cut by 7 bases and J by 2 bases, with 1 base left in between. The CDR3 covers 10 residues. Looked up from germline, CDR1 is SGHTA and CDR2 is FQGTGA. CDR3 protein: CASNTDTQYF. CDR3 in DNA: TGTGCCAGCAACACAGATACGCAGTATTTT.

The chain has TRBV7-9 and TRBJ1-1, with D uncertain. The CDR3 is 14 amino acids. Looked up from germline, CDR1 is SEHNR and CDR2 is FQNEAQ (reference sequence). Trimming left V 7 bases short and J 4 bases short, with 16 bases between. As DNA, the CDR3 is TGTGCCAGCAACGAGGACGGAAGGACCACTGAAGCTTTCTTT. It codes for CASNEDGRTTEAFF.

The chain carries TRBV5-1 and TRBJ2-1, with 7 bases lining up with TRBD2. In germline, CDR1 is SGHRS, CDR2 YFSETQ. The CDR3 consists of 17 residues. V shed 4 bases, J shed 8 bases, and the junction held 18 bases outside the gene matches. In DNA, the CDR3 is TGCGCCAGCAGCCTCCAGCCTCCCGGGACTATGGCACATGAGCAGTTCTTC. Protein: CASSLQPPGTMAHEQFF.

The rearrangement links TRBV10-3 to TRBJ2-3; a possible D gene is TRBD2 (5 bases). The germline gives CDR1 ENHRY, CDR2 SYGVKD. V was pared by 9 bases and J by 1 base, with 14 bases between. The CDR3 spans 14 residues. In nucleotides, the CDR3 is TGTGCCATAGCTAGCTTAGTCGGCACAGATACGCAGTATTTT. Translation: CAIASLVGTDTQYF.

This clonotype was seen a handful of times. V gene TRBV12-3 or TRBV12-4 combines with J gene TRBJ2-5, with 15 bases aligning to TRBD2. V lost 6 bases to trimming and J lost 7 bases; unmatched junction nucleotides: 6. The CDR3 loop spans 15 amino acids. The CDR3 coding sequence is TGTGCCAGCAGCAGGACTAGCGGGGGGGTGGGGACCCAGTACTTC. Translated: CASSRTSGGVGTQYF.